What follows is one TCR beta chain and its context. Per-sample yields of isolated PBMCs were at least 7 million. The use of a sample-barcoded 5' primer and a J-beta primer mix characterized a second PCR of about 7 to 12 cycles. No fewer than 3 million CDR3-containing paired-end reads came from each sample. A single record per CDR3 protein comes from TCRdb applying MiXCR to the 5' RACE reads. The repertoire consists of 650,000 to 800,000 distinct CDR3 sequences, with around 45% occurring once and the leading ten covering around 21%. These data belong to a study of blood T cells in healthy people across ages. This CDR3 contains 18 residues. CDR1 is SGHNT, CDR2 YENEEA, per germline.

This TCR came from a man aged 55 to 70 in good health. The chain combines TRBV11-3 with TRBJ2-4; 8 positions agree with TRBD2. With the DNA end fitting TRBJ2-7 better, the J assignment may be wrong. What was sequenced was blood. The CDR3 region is CASSLAAGDTSGAYEQYF. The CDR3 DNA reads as TGTGCCAGCAGCTTAGCGGCCGGGGATACTAGCGGAGCCTACGAGCAGTACTTC.